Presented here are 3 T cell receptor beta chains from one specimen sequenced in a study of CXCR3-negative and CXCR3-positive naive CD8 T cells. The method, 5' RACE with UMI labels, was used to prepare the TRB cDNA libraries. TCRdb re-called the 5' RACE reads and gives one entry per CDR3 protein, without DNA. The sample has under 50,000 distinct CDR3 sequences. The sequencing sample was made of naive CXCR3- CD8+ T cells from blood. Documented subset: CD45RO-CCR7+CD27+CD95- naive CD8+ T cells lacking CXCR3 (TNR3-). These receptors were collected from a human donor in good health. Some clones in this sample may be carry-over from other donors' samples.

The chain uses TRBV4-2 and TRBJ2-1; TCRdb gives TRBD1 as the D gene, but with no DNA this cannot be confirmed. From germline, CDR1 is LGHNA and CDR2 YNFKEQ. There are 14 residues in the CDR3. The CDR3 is CASSQGDSPNEQFF.

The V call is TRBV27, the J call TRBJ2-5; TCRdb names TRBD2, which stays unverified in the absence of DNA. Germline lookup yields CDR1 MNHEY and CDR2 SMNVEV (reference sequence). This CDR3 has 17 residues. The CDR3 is CASTLLGTSGLPETQYF.

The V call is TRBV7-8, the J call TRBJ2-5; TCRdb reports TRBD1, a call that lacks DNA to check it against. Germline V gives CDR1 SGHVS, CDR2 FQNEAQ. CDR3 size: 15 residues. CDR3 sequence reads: CASILMGSGRETQYF.